The 23 T cell receptor beta chains listed next were all sequenced from one sample in a study of cytomegalovirus exposure and HLA in healthy donors. This PCR relied on a set of 60 Vbeta primers and 13 Jbeta primers. The repertoire was sequenced with immunoSEQ multiplex PCR; TCRdb's copy has only in-frame clones and lacks some. This sample carries around 75,000 clones, with approximately 5.4% going to the ten biggest clones. Sequenced input: PBMCs. All receptors come from a middle-aged man in good health and CMV-seronegative.

The genes are TRBV18 and TRBJ1-6, with 8 positions matching TRBD1. Germline CDR1 reads KGHSH; CDR2 reads LQKENI. CDR3 length equals 15 residues. V shed 3 bases, J shed 5 bases, and the junction held 3 bases outside the gene matches. The DNA for the CDR3 is TGTGCCAGCTCACCCACAGGGGGGCATAATTCACCCCTCCACTTT. Translating it yields CASSPTGGHNSPLHF.

The V and J genes are TRBV5-6 and TRBJ2-7, with D maybe TRBD2 (5 bases). V was clipped by 0 bases and J by 2 bases, with 9 bases between them. The CDR3 is made up of 14 amino acids. Germline CDR1 SGHDT, CDR2 YYEEEE. CDR3 sequence reads: CASSLVAGTYEQYF. CDR3 in DNA: TGTGCCAGCAGCTTGGTTGCCGGGACCTACGAGCAGTACTTC.

This chain connects TRBV18 to TRBJ2-7, with TRBD1 as a possible D gene (5 bases). This CDR3 is 14 amino acids long. Between the trimmed V and J ends, which lost 4 bases and 5 bases, there was a span of 15 bases. Germline CDR1 is KGHSH and CDR2 is LQKENI. The DNA for the CDR3 is TGTGCCAGCTCACAGCGAACAGGTTTAGACGAGCAGTACTTC. This translates into CASSQRTGLDEQYF.

The chain uses TRBV4-3 and TRBJ2-5; the D gene is possibly TRBD1 (5 bases). The germline V and J ends were trimmed by 0 bases and 4 bases, with 12 bases remaining between them. The CDR3 contains 15 residues. Per the germline V gene, CDR1 is LGHNA and CDR2 is YSLEER. CDR3 in amino acids: CASSQDMGRGETQYF. The CDR3 bases are TGCGCCAGCAGCCAAGACATGGGTAGGGGAGAGACCCAGTACTTC.

The V call is TRBV2, the J call TRBJ1-2; 7 positions match TRBD1. The CDR3 consists of 14 residues. Germline-derived CDR1 and CDR2 are SNHLY and FYNNEI. Trimming cost V 6 bases and J 6 bases; bases outside gene matches: 10. The CDR3 DNA is TGTGCCAGCAGGATACAGGGGTTTATGAATGGCTACACCTTC. Its translation is CASRIQGFMNGYTF. The whole variable domain, remainder taken from reference TRBV2 and TRBJ1-2, is EPEVTQTPSHQVTQMGQEVILRCVPISNHLYFYWYRQILGQKVEFLVSFYNNEISEKSEIFDDQFSVERPDGSNFTLKIRSTKLEDSAMYFCASRIQGFMNGYTFGSGTRLTVV.

The V call is TRBV6-6, the J call TRBJ1-3; no definite D call. Germline values: CDR1 MNHNY, CDR2 SVGAGI (reference sequence). CDR3 length: 13 residues. Between the trimmed V and J ends, which lost 8 bases and 4 bases, there was a span of 12 bases. This CDR3 is CASERRSGNTIYF. The CDR3 nucleotides are TGTGCCAGCGAAAGGAGAAGCGGAAACACCATATATTTT.

The chain combines TRBV28 with TRBJ1-2; the D gene is possibly TRBD1 (6 bases). The germline V gene has CDR1 MDHEN and CDR2 SYDVKM. The ends were cut back, 0 bases at V and 0 bases at J, with 14 bases in the middle. This CDR3 contains 17 residues. The CDR3 protein is CASSLWWDNQANYGYTF. In nucleotides, the CDR3 is TGTGCCAGCAGTTTATGGTGGGACAACCAGGCTAACTATGGCTACACCTTC.

The genes are TRBV2 and TRBJ2-1; 7 bases fit TRBD1. The germline V gene encodes CDR1 SNHLY and CDR2 FYNNEI. This CDR3 has 16 residues. V shed 4 bases and J 6 bases; nucleotides not matched to a gene: 12. CDR3 nucleotide sequence: TGTGCCAGCAGTGTTGTGCGGCAGGGGGTGGGCAATGAGCAGTTCTTC. It encodes CASSVVRQGVGNEQFF. Using reference TRBV2 and TRBJ2-1 for the parts outside the CDR3, the full variable domain is EPEVTQTPSHQVTQMGQEVILRCVPISNHLYFYWYRQILGQKVEFLVSFYNNEISEKSEIFDDQFSVERPDGSNFTLKIRSTKLEDSAMYFCASSVVRQGVGNEQFFGPGTRLTVL.

This chain joins TRBV6-5 and TRBJ1-2, with 11 bases fitting TRBD1. Germline V gene sequence: CDR1 MNHEY, CDR2 SVGAGI. V lost 6 bases and J lost 7; bases outside the gene matches: 10. The CDR3 totals 15 residues. The CDR3 region has the DNA TGTGCCAGCAGCCGGGGCATGGGACAGGGGGTTGGCTACACCTTC. Its protein is CASSRGMGQGVGYTF.

The chain has TRBV14 and TRBJ1-6; 7 nucleotides align to TRBD1. Trimming cost V 0 bases and J 10 bases; bases outside gene matches: 6. Germline V gene data show CDR1 as SGHDN and CDR2 as FVKESK. The CDR3 has 15 amino acids. CDR3 nucleotide sequence: TGTGCCAGCAGCCAAGAACCAGGGGGAGGCTCACCCCTCCACTTT. Translating it yields CASSQEPGGGSPLHF.

To note about this clone: Mismatch with germline at one junction end may stem from a read error. The chain joins TRBV7-7 to TRBJ1-5, with TRBD1 as a possible D gene (5 bases). The CDR3 sequence is 14 residues long. Germline CDR1 reads SSHAT; CDR2 reads FNYEAQ (reference sequence). CDR3 sequence: CASSTPGGIQPQHF. The DNA for the CDR3 is TGTGCTAGCAGCACACCCGGGGGTATTCAGCCCCAGCATTTT. Combining the CDR3 with reference TRBV7-7 and TRBJ1-5 gives the whole variable domain GAGVSQSPRYKVTKRGQDVTLRCDPISSHATLYWYQQALGQGPEFLTYFNYEAQPDKSGLPSDRFSAERPEGSISTLTIQRTEQRDSAMYRCASSTPGGIQPQHFGDGTRLSIL.

The chain joins TRBV18 to TRBJ2-5; TRBD2 aligns across 11 bases. V was pared by 0 bases and J by 4 bases, with 1 base of the junction left unmatched. Germline CDR1 reads KGHSH; CDR2 reads LQKENI. The CDR3 spans 15 residues. CDR3 DNA sequence: TGTGCCAGCTCACCACCGGGGACTAGCGGAGAGACCCAGTACTTC. Its protein product is CASSPPGTSGETQYF.

The V gene is TRBV6-6, the J gene TRBJ2-5; D gene unclear. The end of the DNA is better explained by TRBJ2-7, so the J call may be wrong. CDR3 length: 12 amino acids. The germline V gene encodes CDR1 MNHNY and CDR2 SVGAGI (reference sequence). Here the CDR3 DNA reads TGTGCCAGCAGTTACTCGAGAACCGAGCAGTACTTC. It yields the protein CASSYSRTEQYF.

This chain uses TRBV4-1 with TRBJ2-1; the match to TRBD2 covers 7 bases. CDR3 length: 16 amino acids. Germline V gene lookup returns CDR1 MGHRA and CDR2 YSYEKL. The ends lost 1 base at V and 4 bases at J; junction bases unmatched: 7. The CDR3 coding sequence is TGCGCCAGCAGCCAAGGACTAGCACTGAAGTACAATGAGCAGTTCTTC. This encodes CASSQGLALKYNEQFF.

The J gene is TRBJ2-7, the V gene TRBV29-1; perhaps TRBD2 as D (5 bases). Deletions cut 2 bases from V and 5 bases from J, with 13 bases between. Germline CDR1 SQVTM, CDR2 ANQGSEA. The CDR3 runs 13 residues. The CDR3 region has the DNA TGCAGCGTTGAACTAGCCTCCGCCCACGAGCAGTACTTC. It encodes CSVELASAHEQYF.

The chain couples TRBV14 to TRBJ2-6; the match to TRBD1 covers 9 bases. V trimming: 1 base; J trimming: 4 bases; junction bases outside the gene matches: 8. The CDR3 has 18 residues. Germline loops: CDR1 SGHDN, CDR2 FVKESK. The CDR3 coding sequence is TGTGCCAGCAGCCAAGTCCCGGGACAGGGAGCCGGGGCCAACGTCCTGACTTTC. It yields the protein CASSQVPGQGAGANVLTF. The whole variable domain, filled in from reference TRBV14 and TRBJ2-6, reads EAGVTQFPSHSVIEKGQTVTLRCDPISGHDNLYWYRRVMGKEIKFLLHFVKESKQDESGMPNNRFLAERTGGTYSTLKVQPAELEDSGVYFCASSQVPGQGAGANVLTFGAGSRLTVL.

The chain has TRBV5-8 and TRBJ2-3; unclear D gene. Trimming removed 2 bases from V and 3 bases from J, with 10 bases in between. Germline V CDR1 and CDR2: SGHTS, YDEGEE. CDR3 length: 14 amino acids. For the CDR3, the DNA is TGTGCCAGCAGCTTTTCCCCTTCTACAGATACGCAGTATTTT. Protein: CASSFSPSTDTQYF.

V and J are TRBV6-5 and TRBJ2-2; possible D gene TRBD1, 5 bases. CDR3 length: 13 amino acids. Germline loops: CDR1 MNHEY, CDR2 SVGAGI. Trimming removed 10 bases from V and 2 bases from J, with 11 bases in between. The CDR3, as DNA: TGTGCCACTGACAGACCTAACACCGGGGAGCTGTTTTTT. Translation gives CATDRPNTGELFF.

The CDR3 spells CASRTGSNQPQHF. The CDR3 DNA sequence: TGTGCCAGCCGGACAGGTAGCAATCAGCCCCAGCATTTT. The rearrangement links TRBV2 to TRBJ1-5; TRBD1 matches at 7 bases. The germline V gene has CDR1 SNHLY and CDR2 FYNNEI. J was trimmed by 0 bases and V by 8 bases; bases with no gene match: 1. The CDR3 length is 13 residues.

As for this clone: The same CDR3 can be traced to other DNA sequences in this sample. The chain recombines TRBV7-9 with TRBJ1-1; no reliable D call. The CDR3 has 13 residues. From germline, CDR1 is SEHNR and CDR2 FQNEAQ (reference sequence). V dropped 3 bases and J dropped 2 bases, with 7 bases sitting between them. DNA of the CDR3: TGTGCCAGCAGCTTCGGCGGTAACACTGAAGCTTTCTTT. Protein sequence: CASSFGGNTEAFF.

The genes are TRBV5-4 and TRBJ2-1; 8 bases match TRBD2. The V gene's germline CDR1 is SGHNT and CDR2 YYREEE (reference sequence). J was trimmed by 3 bases and V by 0 bases; bases with no gene match: 5. The CDR3 length is 16 residues. The CDR3 bases are TGTGCCAGCAGCTTGGGGCTAGCGGGTGTCTACAATGAGCAGTTCTTC. It translates to CASSLGLAGVYNEQFF.

The chain has TRBV7-2 and TRBJ2-1; D is unresolved. The V end lost 4 bases, the J end lost 1 base, and 14 bases lay between the germline ends. The CDR3 length is 16 residues. CDR1 and CDR2 from the germline V gene are SGHTA and FQGNSA. CDR3 amino acids: CASSWRLADSYNEQFF. Here the CDR3 DNA reads TGTGCCAGCAGCTGGCGACTGGCGGATTCCTACAATGAGCAGTTCTTC.

The J gene is TRBJ2-3, the V gene TRBV5-5; TRBD1 matches 9 bases. V was clipped by 0 bases and J by 3 bases; unmatched bases: 5. The CDR3 is 16 amino acids. CDR1 and CDR2 from the germline V gene are SGHKS and YYEKEE (reference sequence). The CDR3 DNA follows: TGTGCCAGCAGCTTGGAGGGACAGGGTCTTACAGATACGCAGTATTTT. Protein: CASSLEGQGLTDTQYF.